Listed below are T cell receptor beta chains from one sample, sequenced in a study of T cell responses to AZD1222 COVID-19 vaccine. The table came from immunoSEQ multiplex PCR; TCRdb's copy has only in-frame clones and leaves some out. The sample lists some 84,000 clones; roughly 85% were seen once. Here the sequenced sample was peripheral blood, taken 28 days after the second AZD1222 dose. These receptors all come from an adult who received the AZD1222 COVID-19 vaccine. CDR3s include the opening cysteine and the closing phenylalanine or tryptophan. Each record gives: V gene, J gene, clone size, D gene, CDR3 DNA, CDR3 protein. The D gene is left open where the match is weak. Rows may omit the clone size; those that give it use once, few, many or a size class.

>TRBV28|TRBJ1-2|.|.
TGTGCCAGCAGTCCGACAGGATTTTCTAACTATGGCTACACCTTC
CASSPTGFSNYGYTF
>TRBV28|TRBJ1-3|once|.
TGTGCCCCGGGGGGTACGAACACCATATATTTT
CAPGGTNTIYF
>TRBV20-1|TRBJ2-5|.|.
TGCAGTTCCACGGTCGGGGGGACCCAGTACTTC
CSSTVGGTQYF
>TRBV5-1|TRBJ1-6|.|TRBD1
TGCGCCAGCAGCTTGGGACAGGGGACTCAAAATAATTCACCCCTCCACTTT
CASSLGQGTQNNSPLHF
>TRBV7-2|TRBJ2-5|.|.
TGTGCCAGCAGCTTAGAGGTTTCTAGAGGGGAGACCCAGTACTTC
CASSLEVSRGETQYF
>TRBV29-1|TRBJ1-1|.|TRBD1
TGCAGCGTTCGACAGGGGGTCAGCACTGAAGCTTTCTTT
CSVRQGVSTEAFF
>TRBV10-3|TRBJ1-1|.|.
TGTGCCATCAGTGAAAGGGAGGGGAACACTGAAGCTTTCTTT
CAISEREGNTEAFF
>TRBV6-2/TRBV6-3|TRBJ1-6|once|.
TGTGCCAGCAGTTACAGCTCCTATAATTCACCCCTCCACTTT
CASSYSSYNSPLHF
>TRBV5-8|TRBJ1-5|.|TRBD1
TGTGCCAGCAGCCCCGACAGGGGCAATCAGCCCCAGCATTTT
CASSPDRGNQPQHF
>TRBV7-9|TRBJ2-7|.|TRBD2
TGTGCCAGCAGCCTTGAGACTAGCGGGAGGGGGGAGCAGTACTTC
CASSLETSGRGEQYF
>TRBV14|TRBJ1-2|.|.
TGTGCCAGCAGCCTAGGGGCTAACTATGGCTACACCTTC
CASSLGANYGYTF
>TRBV5-4|TRBJ1-2|few|TRBD1
TGTGCCAGCCGGGACAGAGACTATGGCTACACCTTC
CASRDRDYGYTF
>TRBV5-4|TRBJ2-1|.|TRBD2
TGTGCCAGCAGCTCGGTTCGGCGGGAGGCGGATGAGCAGTTCTTC
CASSSVRREADEQFF
>TRBV4-3|TRBJ1-2|.|TRBD1
TGCGCCAGCAGCCAAGATCAGGGGGGACTAACTTATGGCTACACCTTC
CASSQDQGGLTYGYTF
>TRBV28|TRBJ1-5|.|TRBD1
TGTGCCAGCAGTTTTGGCGGGACAGGGCATCAGCCCCAGCATTTT
CASSFGGTGHQPQHF
>TRBV4-3|TRBJ1-6|.|.
TGCGCCAGCAGCCATTCGGACAGAGAAAATTCACCCCTCCACTTT
CASSHSDRENSPLHF
>TRBV19|TRBJ1-6|.|.
TGTGCCAGTAGTCTGACAGGTAACCATTCACCCCTCCACTTT
CASSLTGNHSPLHF
>TRBV7-2|TRBJ2-4|.|.
TGTGCCAGCAGCCCCGATGTCATTCAGTACTTC
CASSPDVIQYF
>TRBV4-3|TRBJ1-1|few|.
TGCGCCAGCAGCAAAGCAGGCTACACTGAAGCTTTCTTT
CASSKAGYTEAFF
>TRBV7-2|TRBJ2-1|.|TRBD1
TGTGCCAGCAGCTCGGACAGGGGCTACTACAATGAGCAGTTCTTC
CASSSDRGYYNEQFF
>TRBV19|TRBJ1-2|.|TRBD1
TGTGCCAGTAGTGAACTAGGACAGGGCAACTATGGCTACACCTTC
CASSELGQGNYGYTF
>TRBV6-5|TRBJ2-3|.|.
TGTGCCAGCAGTTATGGGGAAGGCGTTCAAATAGATACGCAGTATTTT
CASSYGEGVQIDTQYF
>TRBV7-9|TRBJ1-5|many|TRBD1
TGTGCCAGCAGCTCAGGGGGGGACTATCAGCCCCAGCATTTT
CASSSGGDYQPQHF
>TRBV28|TRBJ1-6|.|.
TGTGCCAGCAGGCGACATTGGTCCTATAATTCACCCCTCCACTTT
CASRRHWSYNSPLHF
>TRBV12-3/TRBV12-4|TRBJ2-1|.|.
TGTGCCAGCAGCCCTCAAGAGGGGGATGAGCAGTTCTTC
CASSPQEGDEQFF
>TRBV12-3/TRBV12-4|TRBJ2-2|.|.
TGTGCCAGCGGGGTCTGGGGGACCGGGGAGCTGTTTTTT
CASGVWGTGELFF
>TRBV4-1|TRBJ2-7|.|.
TGCGCCAGCAGAAAAGTGGGGGAATCGATGTACGAGCAGTACTTC
CASRKVGESMYEQYF